A single sample is the source of the 8 T cell receptor beta chains below, sequenced in a study of cytomegalovirus exposure and HLA in healthy donors. PCR primers comprised 60 Vbeta and 13 Jbeta primers. Here immunoSEQ multiplex PCR was the method, and the copy in TCRdb shows in-frame clones only, minus some. The data contain 220,000 or so clones, more than 75% of them singletons. The specimen was PBMCs. The receptors were sampled from a male donor in good health and CMV-seronegative.

The chain couples TRBV7-6 to TRBJ2-5, with TRBD2 identical over 9 bases. Trimming removed 7 bases from V and 6 bases from J; junction bases left unmatched: 15. This CDR3 has 16 amino acids. Per the germline V gene, CDR1 is SGHVS and CDR2 is FNYEAQ. CDR3 sequence: CASTLGGGRGSKTQYF. In nucleotides, the CDR3 is TGTGCCAGCACCCTGGGAGGCGGGAGGGGCTCCAAGACCCAGTACTTC. Together with reference TRBV7-6 and TRBJ2-5, the CDR3 gives the full variable domain: GAGVSQSPRYKVTKRGQDVALRCDPISGHVSLYWYRQALGQGPEFLTYFNYEAQQDKSGLPNDRFSAERPEGSISTLTIQRTEQRDSAMYRCASTLGGGRGSKTQYFGPGTRLLVL.

This chain joins TRBV6-6 and TRBJ2-1; D remains ambiguous. V lost 5 bases, J lost 8 bases, and 10 bases lay in between. From germline, CDR1 is MNHNY and CDR2 SVGAGI (reference sequence). The CDR3 is made up of 12 amino acids. This CDR3 reads CASSNLGYEQFF. The CDR3, as DNA: TGTGCCAGCAGTAATCTAGGCTATGAGCAGTTCTTC.

V is TRBV13 and J is TRBJ2-7; D is undetermined. The CDR3 contains 12 residues. V dropped 4 bases and J dropped 4 bases, with 8 bases sitting between them. CDR1 is PRHDT, CDR2 FYEKMQ, per germline (reference sequence). CDR3 coding DNA: TGTGCCAGCAGCTCCCCTGTGTACGAGCAGTACTTC. Translating gives CASSSPVYEQYF.

This clone was counted only a few times. CDR3 amino acids: CASNRGASGRGKETQYF. The CDR3 DNA is TGTGCCAGCAACAGGGGGGCTAGCGGGAGAGGGAAAGAGACCCAGTACTTC. This chain links TRBV2 with TRBJ2-5; 10 bases fit TRBD2. CDR3 length equals 17 residues. Trimming removed 7 bases from V and 3 bases from J; junction bases left unmatched: 14. CDR1 SNHLY and CDR2 FYNNEI come from the germline V gene.

V is TRBV9 and J is TRBJ2-3; D ambiguous. V was pared by 0 bases and J by 2 bases, with 10 bases between. Per the germline V gene, CDR1 is SGDLS and CDR2 is YYNGEE. This CDR3 is built from 15 residues. The CDR3, as DNA: TGTGCCAGCAGCGTAGTGGCGGCCTACACAGATACGCAGTATTTT. This translates into CASSVVAAYTDTQYF.

The chain links TRBV11-1 to TRBJ2-7, with TRBD1 matching over 8 bases. The CDR3 has 14 residues. Losses at the gene ends were 7 bases for V and 4 bases for J; bases not matched to a gene: 9. Germline V lookup: CDR1 SGHAT, CDR2 FQDESV (reference sequence). The chain's CDR3 is CASTTADRVYEQYF. Here the CDR3 DNA reads TGTGCCAGCACCACTGCGGACAGGGTGTACGAGCAGTACTTC.

This chain connects TRBV4-1 to TRBJ2-3, with 10 bases aligning to TRBD1. The V and J ends lost 4 bases and 1 base, in that order; junction bases with no gene match: 5. Germline V gene lookup returns CDR1 MGHRA and CDR2 YSYEKL. This CDR3 spans 16 amino acids. The CDR3 nucleotides are TGCGCCAGCAGCCTAGACAGGGGGCAGCGCACAGATACGCAGTATTTT. It encodes CASSLDRGQRTDTQYF.

The J gene is TRBJ2-7, the V gene TRBV20-1, with 11 positions matching TRBD2. Germline CDR1 reads DFQATT; CDR2 reads SNEGSKA (reference sequence). V dropped 5 bases and J dropped 8; count of bases not matched to a gene: 2. CDR3 length: 11 residues. The CDR3 DNA reads as TGCAGTGCTCGACTAGCGGGAAAGCAGTACTTC. It yields the protein CSARLAGKQYF.